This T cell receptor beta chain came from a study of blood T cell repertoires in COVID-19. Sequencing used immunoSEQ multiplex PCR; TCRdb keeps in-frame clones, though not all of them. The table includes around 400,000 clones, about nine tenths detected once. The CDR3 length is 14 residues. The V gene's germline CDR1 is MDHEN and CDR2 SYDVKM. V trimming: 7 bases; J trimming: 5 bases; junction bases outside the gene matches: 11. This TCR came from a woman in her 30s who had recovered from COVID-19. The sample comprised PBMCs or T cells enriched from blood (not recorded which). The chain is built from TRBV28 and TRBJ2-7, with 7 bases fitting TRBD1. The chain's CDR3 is CASKYRGQGNEQYF. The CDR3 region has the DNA TGTGCCAGCAAGTACAGGGGCCAGGGGAACGAGCAGTACTTC.